This T cell receptor beta chain was sequenced during a study of blood T cell repertoires in COVID-19 (dated by TCRdb to 2020 to 2021). About the study as a whole: Samples covering the acute and convalescent phases of COVID-19 were provided by collaborators in the United States, Italy and Spain. The sample metadata nearly always contained a de-identified subject ID, COVID-19 status, age in years and sex. Deeply sampled blood TCRbeta repertoires from subjects exposed to, actively infected with, or recovered from COVID-19 were included in the dataset. A freely available public database, intended as a resource for researchers studying the immune response to SARS-CoV-2, is where the repertoires were released. The material from the prospective study consisted of cDNA or gDNA derived from T cells, B-cell-depleted T cells, or PBMCs. The samples were drawn from two sources: the first 160 participants of the ongoing ImmuneRACE study, and 950 to 1,500 subjects contributed by 6 global collaborators. Where HLA class I and class II types were available, the types were taken from metadata supplied by the sample provider, not from assay-based typing.

Compared with germline, V lacks 7 bases and J lacks 10 bases; bases without a gene match: 9. The CDR3, cysteine through phenylalanine, is 14 amino acids long. The CDR3 DNA has 42 bases and is translated from base 1. The germline V gene specifies SGHRS as CDR1 and YFSETQ as CDR2. The collaborating institutions used their own protocols to collect whole blood in K2EDTA tubes. Collaborator samples were shipped for TCRbeta analysis as frozen whole blood, isolated PBMCs, or DNA extracted from either sample type. Results and caveats for the whole study, not just this receptor: The amount of clinical and demographic metadata varied by source and participant and was provided uncurated.

TCRbeta CDR3 regions were amplified from genomic DNA using the immunoSEQ Assay, a bias-controlled multiplex PCR. Under the source paper's analysis protocol: Within the assay, amplification of reference gene primers was used to estimate how many nucleated cells each sample contained. To quantify the absolute abundance of each unique TCRbeta CDR3 rearrangement, sequence reads were collapsed and filtered. For each sample, productive Simpson clonality was calculated by taking the square root of Simpson's diversity index across productive rearrangements. What TCRdb holds here is the immuneACCESS table cut down to in-frame rearrangements. Part of the clones is not present; checked against another copy, under half of the missing clones reflect an unresolved V gene, and the others are unexplained. V and J calls and clone size are copied from that table; D and trimming were computed from the DNA. Present in this sample are 130,000 or so clones, around 82% of which were seen just once. Approximately 1.5% of the sample lies in the top ten.

Comment on this clone: Its antigen is not yet known. Per-base quality was not reported, and no clone a single base away is much larger than it.

Source material: peripheral blood. The sequence was obtained from a man aged 60-69 years with acute or convalescent COVID-19. The chain employs TRBV5-1 and TRBJ2-1, with 12 bases in between that match TRBD1. At the DNA level, the sequence is TGCGCCAGCGCCCGGGACAGGGGGCGAGGGGAGCAGTTCTTC. It translates as CASARDRGRGEQFF.